This T cell receptor beta chain stems from a study of beta chain features in type 1 diabetes. The V and J ends lost 2 bases and 3 bases respectively, with 11 bases between them. The CDR3 runs to 15 residues. Germline CDR1 and CDR2: SNHLY and FYNNEI. Notes on this clone: Its antigen is not known.

The entirety of the isolated RNA underwent reverse transcription, so expressed TCRB transcripts were sequenced. Method: immunoSEQ multiplex PCR; TCRdb's copy keeps in-frame clones and lacks some. The repertoire consists of over 600,000 clones, with roughly an eighth occurring once and the leading ten covering over 0.1%. Study-level results: People with Type 1 diabetes carried modestly yet significantly shorter TCRB CDR3s in all four CD4+ subsets.

Sorting that relied on CD45RO/CCR7/CD25/CD127/CD95/CD27 yielded CD4+ naive, central memory, regulatory and stem cell-like memory cells. Sequencing used naive CD4+ T cells from blood. The gene calls are TRBV2 and TRBJ1-5; D uncertain. This clonotype originated in a man aged 25 to 40 with type 1 diabetes. CDR3 sequence: CASSEQTGYNQPQHF. For the CDR3, the DNA is TGTGCCAGCAGTGAACAAACCGGGTACAATCAGCCCCAGCATTTT.